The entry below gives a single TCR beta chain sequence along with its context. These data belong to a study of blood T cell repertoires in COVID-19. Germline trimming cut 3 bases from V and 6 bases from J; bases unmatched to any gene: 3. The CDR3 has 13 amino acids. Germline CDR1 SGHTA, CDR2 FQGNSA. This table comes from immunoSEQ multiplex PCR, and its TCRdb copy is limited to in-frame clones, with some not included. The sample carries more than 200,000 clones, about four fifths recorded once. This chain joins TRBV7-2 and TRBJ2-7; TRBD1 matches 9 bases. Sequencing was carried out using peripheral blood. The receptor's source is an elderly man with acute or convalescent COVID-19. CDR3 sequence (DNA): TGTGCCAGCAGCTTTGGACAGGGGCGCGAGCAGTACTTC. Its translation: CASSFGQGREQYF.